This TCR beta chain originates from a study of cytomegalovirus exposure and HLA in healthy donors. Turning to this clone: As yet, its antigen is unknown.

The PCR had 60 Vbeta and 13 Jbeta primers. Libraries were prepared by immunoSEQ multiplex PCR; TCRdb keeps only in-frame clonotypes and omits some of them. This table has about 160,000 clones, 80% appearing once. General study points: In vitro experiments confirmed that a few CMV-associated chains were specific for CMV antigens. Most CMV-associated TCR beta chains appeared HLA-restricted in a later analysis.

Although they were nominally healthy when sampled, donors likely had unrecorded immune exposures. The CDR3 consists of 12 residues. The V and J ends lost 10 bases and 4 bases respectively, with 13 bases between them. Per germline, CDR1 SGDLS and CDR2 YYNGEE. The chain has TRBV9 and TRBJ2-3; the D gene is possibly TRBD1 (5 bases). The sample comprised PBMCs. The source is a man aged 30 to 39 in good health and CMV-seronegative. CDR3 nucleotides: TGTGCCTCCCAGGGCGAGGCAGATACGCAGTATTTT. Its protein product is CASQGEADTQYF.